Below, 17 T cell receptor beta chains from the same sample are listed, as sequenced in a study of blood T cell repertoires in COVID-19. Sequenced by immunoSEQ multiplex PCR; TCRdb stores in-frame clones only, minus some. The sample contains approximately 230,000 clones, roughly 80% of which appear only once. Sample: peripheral blood. The receptor set was obtained from a man at least 80 years old with acute or convalescent COVID-19.

This sequence joins TRBV28 and TRBJ2-7; 15 bases agree with TRBD2. The V segment lost 4 bases and the J segment 0 bases; nucleotides outside the gene matches: 7. The CDR3 runs to 18 residues. CDR1 MDHEN and CDR2 SYDVKM come from the germline V gene. The DNA for the CDR3 is TGTGCCAGCAGTTGGGGACTAGCGGGGGGTTTAAGCTCCTACGAGCAGTACTTC. Translating it yields CASSWGLAGGLSSYEQYF. Supplemented by reference TRBV28 and TRBJ2-7, the full variable domain reads DVKVTQSSRYLVKRTGEKVFLECVQDMDHENMFWYRQDPGLGLRLIYFSYDVKMKEKGDIPEGYSVSREKKERFSLILESASTNQTSMYLCASSWGLAGGLSSYEQYFGPGTRLTVT.

This chain connects TRBV3-1 (or the pseudogene TRBV3-2) to TRBJ2-7; possible D gene TRBD1, 5 bases. Germline CDR1 and CDR2: LGHDT and YNNKEL (reference sequence). The CDR3 runs 14 residues. V lost 3 bases and J 4 bases, leaving 13 bases between the germline ends. The CDR3 DNA is TGTGCCAGCAGCCACGGACAATACTCATACGAGCAGTACTTC. It codes for CASSHGQYSYEQYF.

The J gene is TRBJ2-1, the V gene TRBV4-1, with D perhaps matching TRBD2 (6 bases). V gave up 1 base and J gave up 0 bases, with 13 bases separating them. The germline CDR1 and CDR2 sequences are MGHRA and YSYEKL. This CDR3 is 17 amino acids long. The CDR3 reads CASSQAKGGDSYNEQFF. The CDR3 DNA is TGCGCCAGCAGCCAAGCTAAGGGCGGGGACTCCTACAATGAGCAGTTCTTC.

The chain joins TRBV7-9 to TRBJ2-3; tentatively, D is TRBD1 (6 bases). V lost 4 bases, J lost 2 bases, and 10 bases lay in between. This CDR3 has 14 amino acids. Germline CDR1 SEHNR, CDR2 FQNEAQ (reference sequence). The CDR3 region is CASSSGTITDTQYF. DNA of the CDR3: TGTGCCAGCAGCTCCGGGACAATCACAGATACGCAGTATTTT.

This clone was counted only a few times. The V and J genes are TRBV9 and TRBJ2-1; 9 bases fit TRBD1. Germline V gene lookup returns CDR1 SGDLS and CDR2 YYNGEE. The CDR3 sequence is 14 residues long. With V trimmed by 3 bases and J by 4 bases, 2 bases remained unmatched. Here the CDR3 DNA reads TGTGCCAGCAGCGCCGGGACAGGGTACAATGAGCAGTTCTTC. Its translation: CASSAGTGYNEQFF. The entire variable domain, with the rest obtained from reference TRBV9 and TRBJ2-1, is as follows: DSGVTQTPKHLITATGQRVTLRCSPRSGDLSVYWYQQSLDQGLQFLIQYYNGEERAKGNILERFSAQQFPDLHSELNLSSLELGDSALYFCASSAGTGYNEQFFGPGTRLTVL.

The gene calls are TRBV5-1 and TRBJ1-6, with D possibly being TRBD1 (6 bases). The CDR3 spans 16 residues. CDR1 is SGHRS, CDR2 YFSETQ, per germline. With 0 bases removed from V and 7 bases from J, the gap between germline ends came to 14 bases. This CDR3 is CASSLGQAGPNSPLHF. DNA for the CDR3: TGCGCCAGCAGCTTGGGACAGGCCGGGCCAAATTCACCCCTCCACTTT.

J is TRBJ2-3 and V is TRBV5-1; D uncertain. Germline loops: CDR1 SGHRS, CDR2 YFSETQ. CDR3 length: 15 residues. Between the trimmed V and J ends, which lost 0 bases and 0 bases, there was a span of 8 bases. Here the CDR3 reads CASSLDRTSTDTQYF. CDR3 in DNA: TGCGCCAGCAGCTTGGATAGAACTAGCACAGATACGCAGTATTTT.

This chain uses TRBV27 with TRBJ2-3, with 13 bases that match TRBD2. The CDR3 is 17 residues long. V gave up 10 bases and J gave up 1 base; unmatched junction bases: 11. In germline, CDR1 is MNHEY, CDR2 SMNVEV (reference sequence). CDR3 bases: TGTGCCACCCTTCGGACTAGCGGGGGATACGGCACAGATACGCAGTATTTT. It encodes CATLRTSGGYGTDTQYF.

The V call is TRBV10-3, the J call TRBJ2-3; 10 bases are a match to TRBD1. Germline assignment: CDR1 ENHRY and CDR2 SYGVKD. The J segment lost 5 bases and the V segment lost 2 bases, leaving 4 bases of the junction unmatched. CDR3 length: 15 residues. The CDR3, as DNA: TGTGCCATCAGTGAGAGACAGGGGGCCGAAGATACGCAGTATTTT. Its protein is CAISERQGAEDTQYF.

The V gene is TRBV6-6, the J gene TRBJ1-2, with 10 bases matching TRBD1. CDR1 and CDR2 from the germline V gene are MNHNY and SVGAGI (reference sequence). CDR3 length: 13 residues. V lost 7 bases to trimming and J lost 3 bases; unmatched junction nucleotides: 2. The CDR3 sequence: CASTGTGDYGYTF. Here the CDR3 DNA reads TGTGCCAGCACCGGGACAGGGGACTATGGCTACACCTTC.

The chain has TRBV6-1 and TRBJ2-7; tentative D call: TRBD1 (5 bases). The V end lost 2 bases, the J end lost 5 bases, and 16 bases lay between the germline ends. This CDR3 comprises 15 residues. CDR1 is MNHNS and CDR2 is SASEGT in the germline V gene. DNA of the CDR3: TGTGCCAGCAGTGAAAGGATGGGGCGCGCGGACGAGCAGTACTTC. Amino acid sequence: CASSERMGRADEQYF.

There are a few counts of this clone. This chain links TRBV5-6 with TRBJ1-6; D possibly corresponds to TRBD1 (6 bases). CDR3 length: 13 amino acids. CDR1 is SGHDT and CDR2 is YYEEEE in the germline V gene. Trimming removed 2 bases at V and 7 bases at J, with 7 bases between. The CDR3 spells CASSLTGNSPLHF. The CDR3 DNA follows: TGTGCCAGCAGCTTAACAGGGAATTCACCCCTCCACTTT.

This rearrangement joins TRBV4-1 to TRBJ1-4; D gene ambiguous. The CDR3 consists of 15 residues. CDR1 MGHRA and CDR2 YSYEKL come from the germline V gene. Trimming stripped 0 bases from V and 12 bases from J, with 17 bases between. The CDR3 region is CASSQELAGGGELFF. CDR3 sequence (DNA): TGCGCCAGCAGCCAAGAACTGGCAGGTGGAGGAGAACTGTTTTTT.

The rearrangement uses TRBV4-2 and TRBJ1-5; D gene uncertain. The V end lost 0 bases, the J end lost 0 bases, and 9 bases lay between the germline ends. The CDR3 consists of 16 residues. The germline gives CDR1 LGHNA, CDR2 YNFKEQ. The CDR3 sequence: CASSQDSGNSNQPQHF. CDR3 bases: TGTGCCAGCAGCCAAGATAGCGGGAATAGCAATCAGCCCCAGCATTTT.

The V call is TRBV6-5, the J call TRBJ1-1; no clear D. CDR1 MNHEY and CDR2 SVGAGI come from the germline V gene. V lost 6 bases, J lost 8 bases, and 16 bases lay in between. There are 13 residues in the CDR3. CDR3 loop: CASRTRGKPEAFF. The CDR3, as DNA: TGTGCCAGCAGGACCCGCGGAAAACCAGAAGCTTTCTTT.

The chain employs TRBV24-1 and TRBJ2-7, with D possibly TRBD1 on 6 matching bases. The CDR3 covers 12 residues. Germline CDR1 is KGHDR and CDR2 is SFDVKD. Trimming took 1 base from V and 8 from J, leaving 8 bases between them. CDR3 sequence: CATSDLGTKQYF. The CDR3 DNA sequence: TGTGCCACCAGTGATTTAGGGACAAAGCAGTACTTC.

This clone occurred a few times. This chain links TRBV18 with TRBJ1-1; D remains ambiguous. The CDR3 has 15 amino acids. CDR1 and CDR2 from the germline V gene are KGHSH and LQKENI. V lost 0 bases and J lost 4, with 12 bases in between. The CDR3 coding sequence is TGTGCCAGCTCACCACCCTATGGTACGAGCACTGAAGCTTTCTTT. This gives the protein CASSPPYGTSTEAFF.